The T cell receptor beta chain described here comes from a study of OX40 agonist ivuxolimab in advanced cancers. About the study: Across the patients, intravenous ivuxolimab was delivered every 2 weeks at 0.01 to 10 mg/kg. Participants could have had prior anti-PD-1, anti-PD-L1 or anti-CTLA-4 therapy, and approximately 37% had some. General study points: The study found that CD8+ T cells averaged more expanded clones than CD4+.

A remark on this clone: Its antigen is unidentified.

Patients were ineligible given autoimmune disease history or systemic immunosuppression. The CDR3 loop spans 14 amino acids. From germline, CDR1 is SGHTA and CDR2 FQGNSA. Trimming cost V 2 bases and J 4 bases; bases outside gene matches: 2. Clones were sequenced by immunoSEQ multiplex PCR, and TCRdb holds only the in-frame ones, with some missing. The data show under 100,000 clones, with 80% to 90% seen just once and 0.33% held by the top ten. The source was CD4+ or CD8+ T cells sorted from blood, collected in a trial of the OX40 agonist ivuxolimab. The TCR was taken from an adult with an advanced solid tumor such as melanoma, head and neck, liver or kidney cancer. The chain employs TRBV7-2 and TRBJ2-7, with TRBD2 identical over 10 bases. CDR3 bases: TGTGCCAGCAGCTTAAGCGGGAGGGTGTACGAGCAGTACTTC. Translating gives CASSLSGRVYEQYF.